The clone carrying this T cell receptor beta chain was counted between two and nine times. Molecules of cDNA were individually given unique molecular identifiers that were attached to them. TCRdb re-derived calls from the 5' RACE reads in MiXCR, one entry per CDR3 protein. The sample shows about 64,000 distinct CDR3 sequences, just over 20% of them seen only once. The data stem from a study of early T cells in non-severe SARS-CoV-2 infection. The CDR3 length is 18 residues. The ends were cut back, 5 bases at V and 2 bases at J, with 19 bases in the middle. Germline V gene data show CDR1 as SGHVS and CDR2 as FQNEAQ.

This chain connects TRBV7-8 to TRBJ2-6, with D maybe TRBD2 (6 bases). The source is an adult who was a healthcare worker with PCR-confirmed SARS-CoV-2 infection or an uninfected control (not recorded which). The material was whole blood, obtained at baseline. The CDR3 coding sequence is TGTGCCAGCAGCGGAGGAGGGACTCGCATAACTGGGGCCAACGTCCTGACTTTC. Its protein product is CASSGGGTRITGANVLTF.